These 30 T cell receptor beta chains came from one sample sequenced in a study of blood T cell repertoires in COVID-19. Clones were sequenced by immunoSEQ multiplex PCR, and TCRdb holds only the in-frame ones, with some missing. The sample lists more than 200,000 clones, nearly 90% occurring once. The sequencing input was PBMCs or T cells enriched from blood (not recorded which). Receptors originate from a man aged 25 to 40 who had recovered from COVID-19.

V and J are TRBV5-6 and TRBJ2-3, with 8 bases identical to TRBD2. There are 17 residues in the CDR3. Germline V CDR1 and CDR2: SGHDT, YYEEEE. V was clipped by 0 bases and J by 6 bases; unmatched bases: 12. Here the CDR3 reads CASSLGFGAGGEDTQYF. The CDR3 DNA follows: TGTGCCAGCAGCTTGGGGTTTGGGGCGGGAGGTGAGGATACGCAGTATTTT. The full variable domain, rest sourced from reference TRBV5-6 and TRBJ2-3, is DAGVTQSPTHLIKTRGQQVTLRCSPKSGHDTVSWYQQALGQGPQFIFQYYEEEERQRGNFPDRFSGHQFPNYSSELNVNALLLGDSALYLCASSLGFGAGGEDTQYFGPGTRLTVL.

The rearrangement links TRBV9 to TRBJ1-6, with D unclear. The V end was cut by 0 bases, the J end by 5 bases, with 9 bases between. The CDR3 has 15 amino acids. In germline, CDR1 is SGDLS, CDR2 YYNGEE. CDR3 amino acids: CASSVGQPHNSPLHF. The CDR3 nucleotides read TGTGCCAGCAGCGTAGGACAACCGCATAATTCACCCCTCCACTTT.

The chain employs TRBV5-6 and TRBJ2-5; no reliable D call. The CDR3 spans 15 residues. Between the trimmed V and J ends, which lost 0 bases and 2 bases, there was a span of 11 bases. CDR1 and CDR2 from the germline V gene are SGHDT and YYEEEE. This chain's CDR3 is CASSLANLVQETQYF. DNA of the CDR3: TGTGCCAGCAGCTTGGCCAATCTAGTACAAGAGACCCAGTACTTC.

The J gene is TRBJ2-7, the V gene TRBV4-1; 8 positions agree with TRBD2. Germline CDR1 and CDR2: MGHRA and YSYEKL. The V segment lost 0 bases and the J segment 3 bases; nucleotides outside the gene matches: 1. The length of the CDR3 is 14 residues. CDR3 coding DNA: TGCGCCAGCAGCCAAGAAGCGGGGGACTACGAGCAGTACTTC. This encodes CASSQEAGDYEQYF.

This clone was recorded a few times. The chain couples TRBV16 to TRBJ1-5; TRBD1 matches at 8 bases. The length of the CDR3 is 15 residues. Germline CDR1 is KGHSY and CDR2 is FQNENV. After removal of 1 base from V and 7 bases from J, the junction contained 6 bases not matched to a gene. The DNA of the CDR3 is TGTGCCAGCAGCCAATGGTTAACAGGGGGACAGCCCCAGCATTTT. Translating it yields CASSQWLTGGQPQHF.

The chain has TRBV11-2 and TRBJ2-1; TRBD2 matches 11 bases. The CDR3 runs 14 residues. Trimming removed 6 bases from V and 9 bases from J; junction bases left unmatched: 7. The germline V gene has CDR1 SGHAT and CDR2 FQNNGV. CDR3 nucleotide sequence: TGTGCCAGCAGTGGGCTAGCGGGAGGCGGTGAGCAGTTCTTC. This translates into CASSGLAGGGEQFF.

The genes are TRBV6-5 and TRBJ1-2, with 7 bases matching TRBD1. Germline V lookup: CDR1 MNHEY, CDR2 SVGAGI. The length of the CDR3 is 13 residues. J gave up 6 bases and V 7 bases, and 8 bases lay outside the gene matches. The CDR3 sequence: CASTSTRGNGYTF. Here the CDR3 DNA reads TGTGCCAGCACCTCAACCAGGGGGAATGGCTACACCTTC.

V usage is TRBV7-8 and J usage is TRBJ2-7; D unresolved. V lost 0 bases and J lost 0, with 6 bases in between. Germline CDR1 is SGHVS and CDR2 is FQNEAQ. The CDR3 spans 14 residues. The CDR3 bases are TGTGCCAGCAGCTTAGCGTTGTACTCCTACGAGCAGTACTTC. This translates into CASSLALYSYEQYF.

CDR3 sequence (DNA): TGTGCCAGCAGCTTCGGACAGGGCGATGGCTACACCTTC. Protein product: CASSFGQGDGYTF. This rearrangement joins TRBV7-2 to TRBJ1-2; 8 bases are a match to TRBD1. V shed 3 bases, J shed 6 bases, and the junction held 3 bases outside the gene matches. Germline CDR1 is SGHTA and CDR2 is FQGNSA. The CDR3 totals 13 residues.

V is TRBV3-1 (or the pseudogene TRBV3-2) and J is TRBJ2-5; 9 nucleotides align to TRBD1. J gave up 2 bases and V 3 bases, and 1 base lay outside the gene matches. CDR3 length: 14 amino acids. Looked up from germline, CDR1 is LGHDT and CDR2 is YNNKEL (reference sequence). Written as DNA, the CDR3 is TGTGCCAGCAGCCAGACAGGGGGGCAAGAGACCCAGTACTTC. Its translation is CASSQTGGQETQYF.

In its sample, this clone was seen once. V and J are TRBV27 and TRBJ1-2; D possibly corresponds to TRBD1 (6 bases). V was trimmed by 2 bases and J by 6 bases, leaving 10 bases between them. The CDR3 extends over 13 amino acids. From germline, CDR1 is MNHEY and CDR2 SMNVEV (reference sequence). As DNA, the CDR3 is TGTGCCAGCAGTTTACAAGGGGGTAATGGCTACACCTTC. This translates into CASSLQGGNGYTF.

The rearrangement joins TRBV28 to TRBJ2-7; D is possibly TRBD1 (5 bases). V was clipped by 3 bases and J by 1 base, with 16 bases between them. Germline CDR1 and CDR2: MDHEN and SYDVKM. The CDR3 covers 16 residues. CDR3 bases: TGTGCCAGCAGTTTGGGGTTGGGGCAGATTTCCTACGAGCAGTACTTC. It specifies CASSLGLGQISYEQYF. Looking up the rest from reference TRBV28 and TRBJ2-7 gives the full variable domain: DVKVTQSSRYLVKRTGEKVFLECVQDMDHENMFWYRQDPGLGLRLIYFSYDVKMKEKGDIPEGYSVSREKKERFSLILESASTNQTSMYLCASSLGLGQISYEQYFGPGTRLTVT.

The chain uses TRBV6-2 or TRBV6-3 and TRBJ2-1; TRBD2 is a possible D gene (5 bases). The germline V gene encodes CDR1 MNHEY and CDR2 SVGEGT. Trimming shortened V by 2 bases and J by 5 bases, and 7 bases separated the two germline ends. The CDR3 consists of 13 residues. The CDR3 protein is CASSYREHNEQFF. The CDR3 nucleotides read TGTGCCAGCAGTTACCGGGAACACAATGAGCAGTTCTTC.

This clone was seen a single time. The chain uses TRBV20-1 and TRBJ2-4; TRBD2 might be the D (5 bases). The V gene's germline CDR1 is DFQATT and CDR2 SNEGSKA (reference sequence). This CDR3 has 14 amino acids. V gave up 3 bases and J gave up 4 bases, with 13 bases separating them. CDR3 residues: CSASSSSRKNIQYF. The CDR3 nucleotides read TGCAGTGCTAGTTCTAGCTCTCGAAAAAACATTCAGTACTTC.

The CDR3 bases are TGCAGCGTGAAGCCCTTAGCGGGGATCACAGATACGCAGTATTTT. It is translated as CSVKPLAGITDTQYF. The chain recombines TRBV29-1 with TRBJ2-3; 8 bases are a match to TRBD2. In germline, CDR1 is SQVTM, CDR2 ANQGSEA. The CDR3 has 15 amino acids. Trimming took 6 bases from V and 2 from J; bases not matched to a gene: 10.

DNA for the CDR3: TGTGCCAGCTCACTCAGGACAGGGGCCAGAGAGACCCAGTACTTC. Its protein is CASSLRTGARETQYF. V is TRBV18 and J is TRBJ2-5, with TRBD1 matching 9 bases. Unmatched junction bases numbered 7, after V lost 4 bases and J lost 4 bases. Looked up from germline, CDR1 is KGHSH and CDR2 is LQKENI. The CDR3 spans 15 residues. Looking up the rest from reference TRBV18 and TRBJ2-5 gives the full variable domain: NAGVMQNPRHLVRRRGQEARLRCSPMKGHSHVYWYRQLPEEGLKFMVYLQKENIIDESGMPKERFSAEFPKEGPSILRIQQVVRGDSAAYFCASSLRTGARETQYFGPGTRLLVL.

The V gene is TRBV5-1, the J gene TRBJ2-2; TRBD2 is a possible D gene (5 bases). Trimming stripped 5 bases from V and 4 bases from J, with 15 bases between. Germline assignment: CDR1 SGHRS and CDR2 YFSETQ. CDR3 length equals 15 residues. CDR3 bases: TGCGCCAGCAGTAACCGTAGCGAGCGCACCGGGGAGCTGTTTTTT. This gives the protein CASSNRSERTGELFF.

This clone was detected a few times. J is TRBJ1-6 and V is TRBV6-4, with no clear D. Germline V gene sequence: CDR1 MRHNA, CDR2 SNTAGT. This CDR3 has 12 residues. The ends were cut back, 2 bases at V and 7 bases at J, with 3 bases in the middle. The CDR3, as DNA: TGTGCCAGCAGTGACCCGAATTCACCCCTCCACTTT. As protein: CASSDPNSPLHF.

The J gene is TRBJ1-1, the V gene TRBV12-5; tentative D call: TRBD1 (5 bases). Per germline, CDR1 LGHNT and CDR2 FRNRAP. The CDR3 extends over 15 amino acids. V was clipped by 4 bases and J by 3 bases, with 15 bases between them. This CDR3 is CASGSYAARDTEAFF. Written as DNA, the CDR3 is TGTGCTAGTGGTTCGTATGCTGCCAGGGACACTGAAGCTTTCTTT.

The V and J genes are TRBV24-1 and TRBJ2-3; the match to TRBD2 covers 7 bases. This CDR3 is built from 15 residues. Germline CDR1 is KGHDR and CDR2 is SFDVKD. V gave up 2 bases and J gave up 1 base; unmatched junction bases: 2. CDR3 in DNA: TGTGCCACCAGTGATTCTAGCGGACGCACAGATACGCAGTATTTT. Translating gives CATSDSSGRTDTQYF.

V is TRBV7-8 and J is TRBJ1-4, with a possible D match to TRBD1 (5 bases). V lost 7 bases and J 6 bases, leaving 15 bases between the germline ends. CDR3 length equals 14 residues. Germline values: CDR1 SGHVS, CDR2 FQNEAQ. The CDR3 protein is CASTEWGRDEKLFF. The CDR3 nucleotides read TGTGCCAGCACCGAGTGGGGGAGGGATGAAAAACTGTTTTTT.

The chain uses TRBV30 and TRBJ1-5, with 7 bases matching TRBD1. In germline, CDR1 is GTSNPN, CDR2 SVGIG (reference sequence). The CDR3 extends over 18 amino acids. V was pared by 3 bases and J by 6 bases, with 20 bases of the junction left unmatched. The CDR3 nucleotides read TGTGCCTGGAGCCCCCCCTTCCCAAATCCGGGACAGCCTCAGCCCCAGCATTTT. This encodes CAWSPPFPNPGQPQPQHF.

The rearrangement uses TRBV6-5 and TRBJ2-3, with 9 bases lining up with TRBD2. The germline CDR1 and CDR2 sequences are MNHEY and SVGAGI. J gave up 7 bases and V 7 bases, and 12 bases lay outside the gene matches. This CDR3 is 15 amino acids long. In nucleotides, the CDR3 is TGTGCCAGCACCGACCGGGTAGCGGGGGATCATACGCAGTATTTT. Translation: CASTDRVAGDHTQYF.

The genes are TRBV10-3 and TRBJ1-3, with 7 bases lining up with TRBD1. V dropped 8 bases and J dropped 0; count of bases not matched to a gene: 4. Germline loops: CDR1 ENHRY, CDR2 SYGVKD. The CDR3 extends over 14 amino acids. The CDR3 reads CAIGGTVSGNTIYF. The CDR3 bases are TGTGCCATCGGCGGGACAGTCTCTGGAAACACCATATATTTT.

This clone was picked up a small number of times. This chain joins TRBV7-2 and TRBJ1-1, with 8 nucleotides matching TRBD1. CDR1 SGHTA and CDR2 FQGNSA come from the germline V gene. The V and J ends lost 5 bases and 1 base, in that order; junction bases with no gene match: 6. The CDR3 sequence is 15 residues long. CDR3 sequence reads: CASSRRTGTNTEAFF. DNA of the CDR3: TGTGCCAGCAGCAGACGGACAGGGACGAACACTGAAGCTTTCTTT.

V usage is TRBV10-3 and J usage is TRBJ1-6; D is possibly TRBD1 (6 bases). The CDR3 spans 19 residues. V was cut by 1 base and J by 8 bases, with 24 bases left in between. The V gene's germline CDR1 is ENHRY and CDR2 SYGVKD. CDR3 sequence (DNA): TGTGCCATCAGTGAGTTAGTCCAAAGGGGGGGGGATTTCGATTCACCCCTCCACTTT. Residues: CAISELVQRGGDFDSPLHF.

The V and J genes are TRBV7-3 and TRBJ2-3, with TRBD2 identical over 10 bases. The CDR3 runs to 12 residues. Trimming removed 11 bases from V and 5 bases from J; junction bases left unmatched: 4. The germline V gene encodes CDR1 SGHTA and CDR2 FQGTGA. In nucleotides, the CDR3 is TGTGCCTCTAGCGGGGGTGGAGATACGCAGTATTTT. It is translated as CASSGGGDTQYF.

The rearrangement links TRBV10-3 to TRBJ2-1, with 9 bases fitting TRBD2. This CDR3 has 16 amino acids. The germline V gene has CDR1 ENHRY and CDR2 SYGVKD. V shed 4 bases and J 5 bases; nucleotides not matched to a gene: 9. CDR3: CAISGGLAGVDNEQFF. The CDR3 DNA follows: TGTGCCATCAGTGGGGGGTTAGCGGGGGTTGACAATGAGCAGTTCTTC.

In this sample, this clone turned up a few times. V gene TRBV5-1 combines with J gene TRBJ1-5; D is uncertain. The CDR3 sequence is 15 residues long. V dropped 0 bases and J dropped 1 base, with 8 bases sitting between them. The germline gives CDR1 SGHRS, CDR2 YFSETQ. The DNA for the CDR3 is TGCGCCAGCAGCTTGGGTACAGTCAGCAATCAGCCCCAGCATTTT. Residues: CASSLGTVSNQPQHF.

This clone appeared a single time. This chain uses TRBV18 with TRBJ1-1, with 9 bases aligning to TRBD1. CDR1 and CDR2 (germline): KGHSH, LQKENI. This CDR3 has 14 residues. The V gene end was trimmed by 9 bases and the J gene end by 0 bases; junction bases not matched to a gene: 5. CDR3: CASTGGYLNTEAFF. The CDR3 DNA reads TGTGCCAGTACAGGGGGCTATTTGAACACTGAAGCTTTCTTT.